This TCR beta chain emerged from a study of T cell repertoires in cytomegalovirus infection. CDR1 and CDR2 from the germline V gene are MGHDK and SYGVNS. The CDR3 runs to 13 residues. Concerning this clonotype itself: This may arise from a read error, as a much more abundant clone is one base away.

TCRdb used MiXCR to reprocess the reads, holding one entry per CDR3 protein. The sample yields about 260,000 distinct CDR3 sequences, 9.1% seen once. The source is a human donor in good health (CMV status not recorded). Some clones in this sample may be carry-over from other donors' samples. Sequenced material: PBMCs. The rearrangement uses TRBV25-1 and TRBJ2-7; no clear D. The CDR3 reads CASSELGRSEQNF. CDR3 nucleotides: TGTGCCAGCAGTGAATTAGGGCGATCCGAGCAGAACTTC.